A single T cell receptor beta chain is shown here with its context. The antigen is unknown. These data come from a study of shared clonotypes between healthy human individuals. Study-level findings and limits: Sample collection involved blood only; tissue repertoires are likely different. Larger estimated richness was generally recorded for naive subsets relative to memory subsets.

The CDR3 covers 14 residues. The germline gives CDR1 ENHRY, CDR2 SYGVKD. With V trimmed by 8 bases and J by 6 bases, 8 bases remained unmatched. The authors ran the assay at deep level. Replicate PCRs from sorted subsets contained around 200 ng DNA, which is around 30,000 T cell genomes. TCRdb keeps only in-frame clones here, not all; method: immunoSEQ multiplex PCR. Of 2 million to 2.5 million clones in the sample, more than 90% are singletons; the top ten hold roughly 0.13%. This receptor was identified in a man younger than 35 in good health. The gene calls are TRBV10-3 and TRBJ2-1, with 9 bases lining up with TRBD2. The sequenced sample consisted of naive CD4+ T cells sorted from blood. Subset here: CD45RA+ positively selected. The DNA of the CDR3 is TGTGCCATCGCGGCGACTAGCGGAACCAATGAGCAGTTCTTC. Its protein product is CAIAATSGTNEQFF.